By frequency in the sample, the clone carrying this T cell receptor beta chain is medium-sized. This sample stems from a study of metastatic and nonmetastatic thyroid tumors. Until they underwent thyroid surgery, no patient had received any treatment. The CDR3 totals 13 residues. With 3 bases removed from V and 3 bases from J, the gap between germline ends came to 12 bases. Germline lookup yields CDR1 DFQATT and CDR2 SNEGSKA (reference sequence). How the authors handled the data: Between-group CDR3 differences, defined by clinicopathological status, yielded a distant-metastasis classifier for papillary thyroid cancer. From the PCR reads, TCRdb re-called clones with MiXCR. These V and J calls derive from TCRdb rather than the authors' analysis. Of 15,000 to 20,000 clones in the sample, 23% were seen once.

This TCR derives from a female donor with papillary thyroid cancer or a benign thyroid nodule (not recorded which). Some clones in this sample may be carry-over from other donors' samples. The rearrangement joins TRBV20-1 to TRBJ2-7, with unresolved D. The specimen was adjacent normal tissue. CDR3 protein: CSASGSPYYEQYF. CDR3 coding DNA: TGCAGTGCTAGCGGGTCTCCCTACTACGAGCAGTACTTC.